The 3 T cell receptor beta chains reported below all come from one sample, sequenced in a study of vaccination and CD4 T cells after COVID-19 (dated by TCRdb to 2022 to 2024). Antigen specificity for these receptors is unknown. The time point label on this specimen signifies: late sampling 161 to 241 days after vaccination in three convalescent patients. This specimen's treatment or condition label, per the study, means: approximately 9-day PBMC culture with coronavirus spike peptide pools or control peptides (ViraFEST assay). Libraries were made using PCR. The instrument was an Illumina iSeq 100. TCR sequencing of DNA from cultured CD4+ T cells used the Oncomine TCR Beta short-read assay at the Johns Hopkins FTIC core. TCRdb itself trimmed the public reads at Q25 with fastp, ran MiXCR and retained productive beta chains. Records with the same CDR3 protein are collapsed into one entry carrying the most frequent genes and DNA. For this sample there are about 22,000 distinct CDR3 sequences; 32% appear just once. The ten most abundant clones make up about an eighth of the sample.

Sequences were derived from CD4+ T cells from blood, cultured in vitro, sampled about 7 months after SARS-CoV-2 vaccination. These receptors all come from a human donor who had recovered from COVID-19.

This clonotype was seen more than once but under ten times. This sequence joins TRBV6-1 and TRBJ1-1; TRBD1 might be the D (5 bases). The CDR3 loop spans 14 amino acids. Per germline, CDR1 MNHNS and CDR2 SASEGT. Trimming cost V 0 bases and J 5 bases, with 10 bases left between them. The CDR3 spells CASSEASGVTEAFF. In DNA form, the CDR3 reads TGTGCCAGCAGTGAAGCTTCGGGGGTGACTGAAGCTTTCTTT.

V is TRBV20-1 and J is TRBJ1-1, with 8 bases fitting TRBD1. Germline V gene data show CDR1 as DFQATT and CDR2 as SNEGSKA (reference sequence). The CDR3 is 13 amino acids. V lost 3 bases and J lost 3; bases outside the gene matches: 3. The CDR3 region has the DNA TGCAGTGCTAGGACAGGGGAAGACACTGAAGCTTTCTTT. Protein: CSARTGEDTEAFF.

This clonotype is classed as medium-sized. V and J are TRBV20-1 and TRBJ2-1; D might be TRBD1 (5 bases). Trimming removed 6 bases at V and 7 bases at J, with 16 bases between. Germline V gene sequence: CDR1 DFQATT, CDR2 SNEGSKA (reference sequence). CDR3 size: 13 residues. CDR3 in DNA: TGCAGTGCCCCCCCCAATGCAGGGAATGAGCAGTTCTTC. Amino acids: CSAPPNAGNEQFF.